This T cell receptor (beta chain) was captured by sequencing in a study of blood T cell repertoires in COVID-19. Study information: Nucleic acid was either cDNA or gDNA, and it came from T cells, B-cell-depleted T cells, or PBMCs.

In the authors' workflow: How many nucleated cells were present was estimated from reference gene primer amplification. This table comes from immunoSEQ multiplex PCR, and its TCRdb copy is limited to in-frame clones, with some not included. V, J and clone size are taken as reported in that table, and D and trimming were inferred from the DNA itself. The sample has approximately 480,000 clones; about nine tenths are singletons. In assigning cohorts, the study relied on participant-reported clinical history. All recovered Cohort 3 donors got two negative PCRs, got clearance, or saw symptom resolution. This clone was counted between two and nine times. The source of this sequence is a woman younger than 35 who had recovered from COVID-19. Sequencing input: PBMCs or T cells enriched from blood (not recorded which).

The CDR3 protein is CASTEAGNSYEQYF. Here the CDR3 DNA reads TGTGCCAGCACCGAGGCAGGGAACTCCTACGAGCAGTACTTC. The chain has TRBV2 and TRBJ2-7; maybe TRBD1 (5 bases). Germline CDR1 reads SNHLY; CDR2 reads FYNNEI. Trimming left V 7 bases short and J 0 bases short, with 13 bases between. CDR3 length: 14 amino acids. Together with reference TRBV2 and TRBJ2-7, the CDR3 gives the full variable domain: EPEVTQTPSHQVTQMGQEVILRCVPISNHLYFYWYRQILGQKVEFLVSFYNNEISEKSEIFDDQFSVERPDGSNFTLKIRSTKLEDSAMYFCASTEAGNSYEQYFGPGTRLTVT.